These 8 T cell receptor beta chains were sequenced from one sample in a study of CD8+ T cells in alopecia areata. RNA was extracted and reverse transcribed into cDNA as the sequencing template. Some clones are missing from TCRdb's copy, which holds only in-frame ones; the method was immunoSEQ multiplex PCR. The counts give approximately 280,000 clones, none of them seen only once; more than 0.95% is held by the top ten. Cells that came from pooled cutaneous lymph nodes were sorted using CD4, CD8alpha, NKG2D, NKG2ACE and other markers. Sequencing was carried out using CD4+ T cells sorted from a lymph node. The source of these receptors is a C3H/HeJ mouse with alopecia areata. The strain's MHC haplotype is H2-k.

About this clone: Genes and germline come from the mouse. The CDR3 end falls 4 residues outside the read, so it is completed with the germline J gene. The chain carries TRBV13-1 and TRBJ2-2; 7 bases agree with TRBD2. With V trimmed by 3 bases and J by 3 bases, 2 bases remained unmatched. The CDR3 is 14 residues long. From germline, CDR1 is NSHNY and CDR2 SYGAGN. The CDR3 here is CASSVLGDTGQLYF. The CDR3 bases that were read are TGTGCCAGCAGTGTTCTGGGGGACACCGGG.

Ten or more counts support this clone. Here the gene names and germline are mouse. The CDR3 goes on 4 residues after the read ends, and that part is filled in from the germline J gene. Different DNA sequences within this sample yield the same CDR3. The genes are TRBV13-1 and TRBJ2-3; D unclear. Germline values: CDR1 NSHNY, CDR2 SYGAGN. There are 13 residues in the CDR3. Trimming stripped 2 bases from V and 0 bases from J, with 4 bases between. The part of the CDR3 DNA that was read is TGTGCCAGCAGTGAAACTAGTGCAGAA. It yields the protein CASSETSAE. The CDR3 reads in full as CASSETSAETLYF.

With regard to this clone: Gene and germline names: mouse. The CDR3 end falls 4 residues outside the read, so it is completed with the germline J gene. J is TRBJ2-3 and V is TRBV19; no clear D. This CDR3 has 14 residues. V was pared by 3 bases and J by 0 bases, with 8 bases between. Germline V gene data show CDR1 as FNHDT and CDR2 as SITEND (reference sequence). CDR3 bases read: TGTGCCAGCAGTACACAGAAAAGTGCAGAA. Its translation: CASSTQKSAE. The entire CDR3 protein is CASSTQKSAETLYF.

This clone showed up many times. Germline and genes here are mouse. The read gets to within 4 residues of the CDR3 end, and the germline J gene fills in the rest. The chain employs TRBV29 and TRBJ1-2, with D tentatively TRBD1 (6 bases). V gave up 2 bases and J gave up 3 bases, with 10 bases separating them. The CDR3 loop spans 14 amino acids. Germline V gives CDR1 MSHET, CDR2 SYDVDS. The sequenced part of the CDR3 DNA is TGTGCTAGCAGTTTACAGGGGAGGGACTCC. Protein sequence: CASSLQGRDS. The entire CDR3 protein reads CASSLQGRDSDYTF.

This clone appeared a few times. Gene names denote mouse genes. The sequenced fragment ends 4 residues before the CDR3 boundary, so the rest is inferred from the germline J gene. The sample has other DNA sequences that encode this CDR3 too. V usage is TRBV1 and J usage is TRBJ2-5; 11 bases match TRBD2. Germline V gives CDR1 NSQYPW, CDR2 LRSPGD (reference sequence). CDR3 length equals 14 residues. The CDR3 loop is CTCSAGTGGDTQYF. Partial CDR3 DNA: TGCACCTGCAGTGCTGGGACTGGGGGAGAC.

A word on this clone: Gene names are the mouse ones. The CDR3 is cut off 4 residues early in the read; its end comes from the germline J gene. The identical CDR3 is also encoded by other nucleotide sequences in the sample. V usage is TRBV19 and J usage is TRBJ1-2, with a possible D match to TRBD1 (5 bases). The CDR3 runs to 13 residues. Germline V gives CDR1 FNHDT, CDR2 SITEND (reference sequence). Trimming took off 5 bases at V and 0 bases at J, with 8 bases between the two ends. This CDR3 is CASSQGTNSDYTF. CDR3 bases read: TGTGCCAGCAGCCAGGGAACAAACTCC.

This clone has ten or more counts. The gene names given are mouse names. The read stops 4 residues short of the end of the CDR3; the missing end is completed from the germline J gene. This chain joins TRBV5 and TRBJ2-1; D is possibly TRBD1 (6 bases). V gave up 0 bases and J gave up 2 bases, with 11 bases separating them. There are 16 residues in the CDR3. Germline CDR1 and CDR2: LGHNA and YNLKQL (reference sequence). CDR3 sequence: CASSQDGGQYYAEQFF. The covered CDR3 bases are TGTGCCAGCAGCCAAGATGGAGGACAGTACTATGCT.

As to this clone: The germline and genes are mouse ones. The observed sequence ends 4 residues before the CDR3 terminus, with the missing tail filled in from the germline J gene. The same CDR3 arises from other DNA sequences in this sample as well. The chain couples TRBV5 to TRBJ1-1, with 7 bases identical to TRBD1. With V trimmed by 1 base and J by 0 bases, 2 bases remained unmatched. From germline, CDR1 is LGHNA and CDR2 YNLKQL (reference sequence). The CDR3 contains 15 residues. CDR3 bases read: TGTGCCAGCAGCCAAGTAGGGACAGCAAACACA. Protein: CASSQVGTANT. The entire CDR3 sequence reads CASSQVGTANTEVFF.